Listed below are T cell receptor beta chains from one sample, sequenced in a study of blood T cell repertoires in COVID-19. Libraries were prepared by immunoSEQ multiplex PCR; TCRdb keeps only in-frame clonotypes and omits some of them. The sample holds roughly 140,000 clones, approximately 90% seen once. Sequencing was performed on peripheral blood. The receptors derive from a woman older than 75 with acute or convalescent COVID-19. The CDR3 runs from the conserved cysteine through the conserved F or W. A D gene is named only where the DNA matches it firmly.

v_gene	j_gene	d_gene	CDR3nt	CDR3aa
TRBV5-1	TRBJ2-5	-	TGCGCCAGCAGCTTGGAGCCCAACCAAGAGACCCAGTACTTC	CASSLEPNQETQYF
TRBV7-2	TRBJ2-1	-	TGTGCCAGCAGCACGATCGAGAACAATGAGCAGTTCTTC	CASSTIENNEQFF
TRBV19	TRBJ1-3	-	TGTGCCAGTAGTTCCCGGTCTTCAGGAAACACCATATATTTT	CASSSRSSGNTIYF
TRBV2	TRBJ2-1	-	TGTGCCAGCACTCCACGGAGCTCCTACAATGAGCAGTTCTTC	CASTPRSSYNEQFF
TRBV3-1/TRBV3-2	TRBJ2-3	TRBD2	TGTGCCAGCAGCCAAGGTCAGGCTAGCGGGGGCACAGATACGCAGTATTTT	CASSQGQASGGTDTQYF
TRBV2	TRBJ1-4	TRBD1	TGTGCCAGCAGCAAAAGCGGGACAGGGGGCGAAAAACTGTTTTTT	CASSKSGTGGEKLFF
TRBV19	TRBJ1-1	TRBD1	TGTGCCAGTAGTATCCAGGGGGGTAACACTGAAGCTTTCTTT	CASSIQGGNTEAFF
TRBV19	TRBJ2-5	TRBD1	TGTGCCAGTAGTCGGGACAGACAAGAGACCCAGTACTTC	CASSRDRQETQYF
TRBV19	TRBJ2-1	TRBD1	TGTGCCAGTAAAAGGACAGGGAACAACAATGAGCAGTTCTTC	CASKRTGNNNEQFF
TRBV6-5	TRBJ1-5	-	TGTGCCAGCAGTTATGGCCTCAATCAGCCCCAGCATTTT	CASSYGLNQPQHF
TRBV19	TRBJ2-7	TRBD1	TGTGCCAGTGCTACCCGGACAGGGTACTACGAGCAGTACTTC	CASATRTGYYEQYF